Listed below are T cell receptor beta chains from one sample, sequenced in a study of T-cell reconstitution after alpha-beta-depleted transplantation in children. TCRdb analysed the PCR reads with MiXCR anew, one entry per CDR3 protein. The sample yields around 670,000 distinct CDR3 sequences, approximately 14% seen once. Sequenced here: PBMCs, sampled before TCRalphabeta/CD19-depleted stem cell transplant. The source is a girl aged 2-9 years with congenital amegakaryocytic thrombocytopenia, due to receive a stem cell transplant. The CDR3 runs from the conserved cysteine through the conserved F or W. The order of the fields is CDR3 protein, CDR3 DNA, V gene, D gene, J gene, clone size. A D gene is named only where the DNA matches it firmly. Not every row has a clone size; where given, it reads once, few, many or a size class.

CSVEVLAGRYEQYF	TGCAGCGTTGAAGTGCTAGCGGGAAGGTACGAGCAGTACTTC	TRBV29-1	TRBD2	TRBJ2-7	many
CASSNTGGVKNEQFF	TGTGCCAGCAGCAATACAGGGGGCGTAAAGAATGAGCAGTTCTTC	TRBV12-3/TRBV12-4	TRBD1	TRBJ2-1	many
CASSPKGVYHNYGYTF	TGCGCCAGCAGCCCGAAGGGCGTCTACCATAACTATGGCTACACCTTC	TRBV5-1	NA	TRBJ1-2	many
CASSQEAGGSSYNEQFF	TGTGCCAGCAGCCAAGAAGCGGGGGGGAGCTCCTACAATGAGCAGTTCTTC	TRBV14	TRBD2	TRBJ2-1	few
CASSPTSYYEQYF	TGTGCCAGCAGTCCGACTAGCTATTACGAGCAGTACTTC	TRBV7-8	TRBD2	TRBJ2-7	many
CASTGTGANTEAFF	TGTGCCAGCACCGGGACAGGGGCAAACACTGAAGCTTTCTTT	TRBV11-2	TRBD1	TRBJ1-1	NA
CASIPVPLPKGTYNEQFF	TGTGCCAGCATCCCAGTCCCCCTCCCAAAAGGCACCTACAATGAGCAGTTCTTC	TRBV12-3/TRBV12-4	NA	TRBJ2-1	many
CASSFLGGGQKDYEQYF	TGTGCCAGCAGTTTTCTAGGAGGGGGACAGAAAGATTACGAGCAGTACTTC	TRBV12-3/TRBV12-4	NA	TRBJ2-7	NA
CASARGPYYEQYF	TGCGCCAGCGCCAGGGGGCCCTACTACGAGCAGTACTTC	TRBV5-1	TRBD1	TRBJ2-7	many
CASSGSGSLSGELFF	TGTGCCAGCTCGGGGAGCGGGAGTTTATCCGGGGAGCTGTTTTTT	TRBV7-7	TRBD2	TRBJ2-2	many
CASSFDRGIMNTEAFF	TGTGCCAGCAGCTTCGACAGGGGAATAATGAACACTGAAGCTTTCTTT	TRBV5-8	TRBD1	TRBJ1-1	many
CSVGTSGLRETQYF	TGTAGCGTTGGGACTAGCGGGCTTCGAGAGACCCAGTACTTC	TRBV29-1	TRBD2	TRBJ2-5	many
CSARAGGGNTEAFF	TGCAGTGCTAGGGCAGGTGGAGGGAACACTGAAGCTTTCTTT	TRBV20-1	NA	TRBJ1-1	NA
CATSRPRLGEHEQYF	TGTGCCACCAGCAGACCGAGACTGGGAGAGCACGAGCAGTACTTC	TRBV15	NA	TRBJ2-7	few
CASSFDKSGENYGYTF	TGTGCCAGCAGTTTCGACAAGTCGGGCGAGAACTATGGCTACACCTTC	TRBV12-3/TRBV12-4	NA	TRBJ1-2	many
CSVGDRGWEETQYF	TGCAGCGTTGGTGATAGGGGATGGGAAGAGACCCAGTACTTC	TRBV29-1	NA	TRBJ2-5	few
CASSLVQGSSDTQYF	TGTGCCAGCAGCTTAGTACAGGGGTCGTCAGATACGCAGTATTTT	TRBV7-6	TRBD1	TRBJ2-3	NA
CASKRPAGVEIDSETQYF	TGTGCCAGCAAACGGCCAGCGGGAGTTGAAATCGACTCGGAGACCCAGTACTTC	TRBV6-1	TRBD2	TRBJ2-5	NA
CSASGLAPLTGAQYF	TGCAGTGCTAGCGGACTAGCGCCTCTGACAGGCGCGCAGTATTTT	TRBV20-1	TRBD2	TRBJ2-3	many
CSAISGRGANEQFF	TGCAGTGCCATAAGCGGGAGGGGCGCCAATGAGCAGTTCTTC	TRBV20-1	TRBD2	TRBJ2-1	NA
CASRMTGGEETQYF	TGTGCCAGCAGGATGACAGGTGGCGAAGAGACCCAGTACTTC	TRBV12-3/TRBV12-4	NA	TRBJ2-5	many
CSARVPSGRNNEQFF	TGCAGTGCTAGAGTTCCTAGCGGGAGGAACAATGAGCAGTTCTTC	TRBV20-1	TRBD2	TRBJ2-1	many
CASSQDEYRADYGYTF	TGCGCCAGCAGCCAAGATGAGTACAGGGCGGATTATGGCTACACCTTC	TRBV4-1	NA	TRBJ1-2	NA
CAISVRGETQYF	TGTGCCATCAGTGTCCGGGGGGAGACCCAGTACTTC	TRBV10-3	NA	TRBJ2-5	many
CASQKRTRQETQYF	TGTGCCAGCCAGAAAAGGACTCGTCAAGAGACCCAGTACTTC	TRBV2	NA	TRBJ2-5	NA